This TCR beta chain derives from a study of siplizumab effects on memory and regulatory T cells. Study results and caveats: Of the proliferating CD4+ or CD8+ clones, roughly 75-97% lacked a naive or memory phenotype that could be assigned.

This CDR3 is built from 14 residues. The V end was cut by 8 bases, the J end by 4 bases, with 17 bases between. CDR1 is LGHNA and CDR2 is YNFKEQ in the germline V gene. In regard to this clone: Its antigen is as yet unknown.

Approximately 100,000 TCR templates were assayed per sample. TCRdb's copy holds only in-frame clones and misses some; the assay was immunoSEQ multiplex PCR. This sample has roughly 110,000 clones, with 90% to 95% found just once. Sequencing was done on a sample of non-Treg CD4+ T cells sorted from blood. The clonotype comes from a human donor in good health. The chain combines TRBV4-2 with TRBJ1-2; maybe TRBD1 (6 bases). CDR3 in DNA: TGTGCCAGCGGAAATACAGGGTCGCCCTATGGCTACACCTTC. Protein sequence: CASGNTGSPYGYTF.